This TCR beta chain was captured by sequencing in a study of spatial heterogeneity in lung cancer. Time point in this sample: sample taken at primary tumor resection. CDR1 is SGHRS, CDR2 YFSETQ, per germline. This CDR3 is 15 amino acids long. V was cut by 2 bases and J by 4 bases, with 13 bases left in between. This clonotype was counted a few times. Using its own MiXCR run on the 5' RACE reads, TCRdb lists one record per CDR3 protein. Among about 80,000 distinct CDR3 sequences listed, 8% were seen once. The chain is built from TRBV5-1 and TRBJ2-1, with D maybe TRBD1 (5 bases). The sample was PBMCs, taken at surgery. The sequence was collected from a male donor with early-stage non-small cell lung cancer. In DNA form, the CDR3 reads TGCGCCAGCAGCTTCCAGGGATTTGATTACAATGAGCAGTTCTTC. This gives the protein CASSFQGFDYNEQFF.